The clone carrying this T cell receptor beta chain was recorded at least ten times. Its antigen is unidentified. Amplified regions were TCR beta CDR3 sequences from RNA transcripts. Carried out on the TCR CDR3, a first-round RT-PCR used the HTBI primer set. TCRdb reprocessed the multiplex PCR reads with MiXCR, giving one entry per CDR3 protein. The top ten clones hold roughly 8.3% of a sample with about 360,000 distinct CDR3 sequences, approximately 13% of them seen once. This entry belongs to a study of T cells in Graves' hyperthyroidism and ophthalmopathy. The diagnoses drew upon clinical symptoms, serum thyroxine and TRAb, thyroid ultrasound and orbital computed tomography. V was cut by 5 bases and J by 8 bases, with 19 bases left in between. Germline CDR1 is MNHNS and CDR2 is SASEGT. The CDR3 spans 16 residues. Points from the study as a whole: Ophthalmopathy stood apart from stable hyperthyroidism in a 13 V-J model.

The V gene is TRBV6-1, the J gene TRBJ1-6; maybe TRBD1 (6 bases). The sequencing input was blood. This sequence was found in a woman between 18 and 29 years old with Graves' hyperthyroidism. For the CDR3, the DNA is TGTGCCAGCAGTACGACACAGGGACGTGGGCATTCACCCCTCCACTTT. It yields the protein CASSTTQGRGHSPLHF.